These 25 T cell receptor beta chains were all obtained from the same sample, sequenced in a study of T cell repertoires in cytomegalovirus infection. TCRdb re-derived calls from the reads in MiXCR, one entry per CDR3 protein. Of roughly 800,000 distinct CDR3 sequences in the sample, about 29% were seen once. Their target antigens are unknown. The sequenced sample was cultured CD8+ T cells from PBMCs, obtained from culture after CMV antigen stimulation. These TCRs come from a human donor in good health (CMV status not recorded). Some clones in this sample may be carry-over from other donors' samples.

This clonotype showed up just a few times. This may arise from a read error, as a much more abundant clone is one base away. CDR3 loop: CASSFNAEAFF. CDR3 DNA sequence: TGTGCCAGCAGTTTTAACGCTGAAGCTTTCTTT. The V call is TRBV12-3 or TRBV12-4, the J call TRBJ1-1, with D unclear. The CDR3 has 11 amino acids. V dropped 3 bases and J dropped 6 bases, with 5 bases sitting between them.

DNA for the CDR3: TGTGCCAGCAGCTTCCGGAAGCGGGGGCCGCACAATGAGCAGTTCTTC. Amino acids: CASSFRKRGPHNEQFF. The V and J genes are TRBV7-4 and TRBJ2-1; TRBD2 matches at 8 bases. V lost 3 bases and J lost 5; bases outside the gene matches: 9. The germline V gene encodes CDR1 SGHVT and CDR2 SQSDAQ. There are 16 residues in the CDR3.

This clonotype was found many times. This chain uses TRBV7-6 with TRBJ2-7; D is ambiguous. The V and J ends lost 5 bases and 6 bases respectively, with 14 bases between them. The V gene's germline CDR1 is SGHVS and CDR2 FNYEAQ. The CDR3 runs to 13 residues. CDR3 DNA sequence: TGTGCCAGCAGCGCGACCGTAGGACGCGAGCAGTACGTC. This encodes CASSATVGREQYV.

The genes are TRBV19 and TRBJ1-5; no clear D. Germline-derived CDR1 and CDR2 are LNHDA and SQIVND (reference sequence). Trimming cost V 3 bases and J 7 bases, with 16 bases left between them. The CDR3 is made up of 15 amino acids. CDR3 nucleotide sequence: TGTGCCAGTAGTATCTCCCCGGGGTATAAACAGCCCCAGCATTTT. Protein sequence: CASSISPGYKQPQHF.

The rearrangement joins TRBV5-1 to TRBJ2-5, with 7 positions matching TRBD2. With V trimmed by 2 bases and J by 5 bases, 6 bases remained unmatched. Germline V gene lookup returns CDR1 SGHRS and CDR2 YFSETQ. The CDR3 spans 14 residues. In DNA, the CDR3 is TGCGCCAGCAGCTTCGGCGGGGGATACGAGACCCAGTACTTC. This gives the protein CASSFGGGYETQYF.

V is TRBV15 and J is TRBJ1-1, with D uncertain. With 5 bases removed from V and 1 base from J, the gap between germline ends came to 8 bases. CDR3 length equals 13 residues. Germline V gives CDR1 LNHNV, CDR2 YYDKDF (reference sequence). The CDR3 region is CATSARRNTEAFF. CDR3 in DNA: TGTGCCACCAGCGCGCGGAGGAACACTGAAGCTTTCTTT.

The chain couples TRBV19 to TRBJ2-1, with 8 bases matching TRBD2. After removal of 5 bases from V and 8 bases from J, the junction contained 17 bases not matched to a gene. The CDR3 spans 17 residues. Germline V gives CDR1 LNHDA, CDR2 SQIVND (reference sequence). The CDR3 sequence is CASSPRPSGGISDEQFF. The CDR3 nucleotides are TGTGCCAGTAGTCCCCGCCCCAGCGGGGGCATCAGCGATGAGCAGTTCTTC.

This rearrangement joins TRBV15 to TRBJ2-1; 9 bases line up with TRBD2. The CDR3 covers 16 residues. The ends lost 1 base at V and 7 bases at J; junction bases unmatched: 8. Germline V gene lookup returns CDR1 LNHNV and CDR2 YYDKDF (reference sequence). The CDR3 sequence: CATSRGKGRGGNEQFF. CDR3 in DNA: TGTGCCACCAGCAGAGGGAAGGGGCGGGGGGGGAATGAGCAGTTCTTC. The full variable domain, rest sourced from reference TRBV15 and TRBJ2-1, is DAMVIQNPRYQVTQFGKPVTLSCSQTLNHNVMYWYQQKSSQAPKLLFHYYDKDFNNEADTPDNFQSRRPNTSFCFLDIRSPGLGDTAMYLCATSRGKGRGGNEQFFGPGTRLTVL.

This clonotype was recorded a few times. The chain couples TRBV27 to TRBJ1-2; D call uncertain. The germline V gene encodes CDR1 MNHEY and CDR2 SMNVEV (reference sequence). Trimming took 4 bases from V and 8 from J, leaving 11 bases between them. The CDR3 spans 12 residues. For the CDR3, the DNA is TGTGCCAGCAGTTCCATATGGACGGGCTACACCTTC. Translated: CASSSIWTGYTF.

J is TRBJ1-4 and V is TRBV7-9, with 7 nucleotides matching TRBD1. Per germline, CDR1 SEHNR and CDR2 FQNEAQ (reference sequence). The V gene end was trimmed by 4 bases and the J gene end by 0 bases; junction bases not matched to a gene: 11. This CDR3 spans 18 amino acids. CDR3 coding DNA: TGTGCCAGCAGCTCCACAGGCGACAGGGAAGCAACTAATGAAAAACTGTTTTTT. Translated: CASSSTGDREATNEKLFF.

The chain is built from TRBV7-3 and TRBJ2-1, with D possibly matching TRBD1 (5 bases). CDR1 and CDR2 from the germline V gene are SGHTA and FQGTGA. The CDR3 is 15 amino acids. The germline V and J ends were trimmed by 1 base and 8 bases, with 15 bases remaining between them. This CDR3 is CASSLKSQGIDEQFF. CDR3 nucleotides: TGTGCCAGCAGCTTAAAGAGCCAGGGTATCGATGAGCAGTTCTTC.

The chain is built from TRBV4-1 and TRBJ2-1, with 7 bases aligning to TRBD1. V lost 3 bases to trimming and J lost 5 bases; unmatched junction nucleotides: 13. The CDR3 contains 17 residues. The germline V gene encodes CDR1 MGHRA and CDR2 YSYEKL. CDR3 DNA: TGCGCCAGCAGCCACCCCCGAGTAGGGGACAGAGACAATGAGCAGTTCTTC. Its translation: CASSHPRVGDRDNEQFF.

This clonotype occurred a few times. The chain recombines TRBV27 with TRBJ1-1, with TRBD1 identical over 7 bases. Germline V gene sequence: CDR1 MNHEY, CDR2 SMNVEV (reference sequence). The junction had 6 bases not matched to a gene; V was cut back by 0 bases and J by 5 bases. CDR3 size: 15 residues. The CDR3 DNA is TGTGCCAGCAGTTTATCCGGCAGGGGGGGGACTGAAGCTTTCTTT. Encoded protein: CASSLSGRGGTEAFF.

The chain recombines TRBV11-1 with TRBJ2-3; D is tentatively TRBD1 or TRBD2 (5 bases each). Germline assignment: CDR1 SGHAT and CDR2 FQDESV (reference sequence). V lost 2 bases, J lost 0 bases, and 18 bases lay in between. The CDR3 sequence is 18 residues long. CDR3 loop: CASSLTGTGYESTDTQYF. CDR3 nucleotide sequence: TGTGCCAGCAGCTTAACCGGGACGGGGTATGAGAGCACAGATACGCAGTATTTT.

This clonotype appeared once. The V gene is TRBV7-3, the J gene TRBJ1-5, with a tentative D call TRBD1 (6 bases). This CDR3 spans 15 amino acids. V was cut by 5 bases and J by 3 bases, with 14 bases left in between. Looked up from germline, CDR1 is SGHTA and CDR2 is FQGTGA. In nucleotides, the CDR3 is TGTGCCAGCAGCACTCCCGGGGACAACAATCAGCCCCAGCATTTT. It encodes CASSTPGDNNQPQHF.

The J gene is TRBJ1-2, the V gene TRBV29-1; the D gene is possibly TRBD1 (6 bases). Trimming took 2 bases from V and 4 from J, leaving 14 bases between them. CDR3 length: 14 amino acids. Germline CDR1 SQVTM, CDR2 ANQGSEA. CDR3 in DNA: TGCAGCGTTGAATTATCAAGGGGGGGCTATGGCTACACCTTC. It codes for CSVELSRGGYGYTF.

This clonotype was observed a few times. The chain joins TRBV6-1 to TRBJ2-1, with no clear D. CDR1 MNHNS and CDR2 SASEGT come from the germline V gene. The CDR3 totals 15 residues. V dropped 7 bases and J dropped 1 base, with 14 bases sitting between them. CDR3 DNA: TGTGCCAGCAAGGAACTCTTGGGGTCCTACAATGAGCAGTTCTTC. Translation gives CASKELLGSYNEQFF.

This clonotype was seen more than once but under ten times. The chain uses TRBV4-3 and TRBJ2-1; D unresolved. Per germline, CDR1 LGHNA and CDR2 YSLEER. The CDR3 spans 13 residues. The V gene lost 0 bases and the J gene lost 9 bases, with 9 bases spanning the gap. The CDR3 here is CASSQDDSPEQFF. The CDR3, as DNA: TGCGCCAGCAGCCAAGATGACTCCCCTGAGCAGTTCTTC.

This clonotype was seen more than once but under ten times. V and J are TRBV7-8 and TRBJ1-2; 9 bases are a match to TRBD1. The CDR3 sequence is 16 residues long. The germline CDR1 and CDR2 sequences are SGHVS and FQNEAQ. V shed 5 bases and J 2 bases; nucleotides not matched to a gene: 9. CDR3 in DNA: TGTGCCAGCAGCCTATACAGGGGGCAGGAGAACTATGGCTACACCTTC. Translation: CASSLYRGQENYGYTF.

The V and J genes are TRBV27 and TRBJ2-2, with 10 bases that match TRBD1. Germline V gene sequence: CDR1 MNHEY, CDR2 SMNVEV (reference sequence). CDR3 length: 19 amino acids. Trimming took 3 bases from V and 0 from J; bases not matched to a gene: 10. CDR3: CASSFGTGARTPNTGELFF. CDR3 DNA: TGTGCCAGCAGTTTTGGGACAGGGGCTAGAACCCCGAACACCGGGGAGCTGTTTTTT.

This chain links TRBV12-3 or TRBV12-4 with TRBJ2-3, with D perhaps TRBD1 or TRBD2 (5 bases each). Trimming stripped 2 bases from V and 3 bases from J, with 15 bases between. The CDR3 contains 16 residues. CDR3 residues: CASSLPGRLGTDTQYF. The CDR3 DNA reads as TGTGCCAGCAGTTTACCGGGACGTTTGGGAACAGATACGCAGTATTTT.

V and J are TRBV14 and TRBJ2-1; no firm D call. Per the germline V gene, CDR1 is SGHDN and CDR2 is FVKESK. The V end was cut by 2 bases, the J end by 0 bases, with 8 bases between. This CDR3 is built from 15 residues. The CDR3 here is CASSQYTSSYNEQFF. CDR3 in DNA: TGTGCCAGCAGCCAATACACGAGCTCCTACAATGAGCAGTTCTTC.

This sequence joins TRBV28 and TRBJ2-7; possible D gene TRBD2, 5 bases. Looked up from germline, CDR1 is MDHEN and CDR2 is SYDVKM. The CDR3 consists of 15 residues. V was cut by 3 bases and J by 2 bases, with 14 bases left in between. CDR3 amino acids: CASSFWRTSPYEQYV. The DNA for the CDR3 is TGTGCCAGCAGTTTTTGGAGGACCTCCCCCTACGAGCAGTACGTC.

This clonotype was counted at least ten times. The chain couples TRBV12-3 or TRBV12-4 to TRBJ1-1; D possibly corresponds to TRBD1 (6 bases). Between the trimmed V and J ends, which lost 5 bases and 7 bases, there was a span of 14 bases. This CDR3 is 13 amino acids long. CDR3 in DNA: TGTGCCAGCAGTCGACAGGTTCGGGGTGAAGCTTTCTTT. Translation gives CASSRQVRGEAFF.

This clonotype was seen a few times. The chain is built from TRBV28 and TRBJ2-5, with D tentatively TRBD2 (6 bases). Per the germline V gene, CDR1 is MDHEN and CDR2 is SYDVKM. The CDR3 is 18 amino acids. V was trimmed by 7 bases and J by 5 bases, leaving 29 bases between them. DNA for the CDR3: TGTGCCAGCACCCCCCCGCGAGGAGGGGCGAAAAAATACGAGACCCAGTACTTC. This encodes CASTPPRGGAKKYETQYF. The full variable domain, completed using reference TRBV28 and TRBJ2-5, is DVKVTQSSRYLVKRTGEKVFLECVQDMDHENMFWYRQDPGLGLRLIYFSYDVKMKEKGDIPEGYSVSREKKERFSLILESASTNQTSMYLCASTPPRGGAKKYETQYFGPGTRLLVL.